A single sample gave rise to the 5 T cell receptor beta chains below, sequenced in a study of cytomegalovirus exposure and HLA in healthy donors. The PCR made use of 60 Vbeta and 13 Jbeta primers. Sequenced by immunoSEQ multiplex PCR; TCRdb stores in-frame clones only, minus some. Among approximately 100,000 clones listed, roughly 82% were seen once. Sequenced input: PBMCs. Source of these receptors: a man aged 35-49 years in good health and CMV-seropositive.

This clone was seen once. The V gene is TRBV5-1, the J gene TRBJ2-7; 8 bases are shared with TRBD1. Per germline, CDR1 SGHRS and CDR2 YFSETQ. The V and J ends lost 4 bases and 1 base, in that order; junction bases with no gene match: 10. The CDR3 loop spans 16 amino acids. The CDR3 loop is CASSAPGQARSYEQYF. CDR3 nucleotide sequence: TGCGCCAGCAGCGCCCCGGGACAGGCCCGATCCTACGAGCAGTACTTC.

The genes are TRBV18 and TRBJ1-6, with 7 bases lining up with TRBD1. The V gene end was trimmed by 3 bases and the J gene end by 13 bases; junction bases not matched to a gene: 9. Per germline, CDR1 KGHSH and CDR2 LQKENI. The CDR3 covers 14 residues. CDR3 protein: CASSPETGLRPLHF. The CDR3 nucleotides read TGTGCCAGCTCACCTGAGACAGGGTTGCGTCCCCTCCACTTT.

Comment on this clone: Compared with germline, one end of the junction differs, possibly owing to a read error. The J gene is TRBJ2-6, the V gene TRBV6-6, with D tentatively TRBD1 (6 bases). The CDR3 is 16 amino acids. Germline V gene lookup returns CDR1 MNHNY and CDR2 SVGAGI (reference sequence). CDR3 residues: CASSPEGLVGANGLTF. The CDR3 DNA sequence: TGTGCCAGCAGCCCCGAGGGATTGGTGGGGGCCAACGGCCTGACTTTC.

This clone showed up just a few times. The rearrangement uses TRBV4-3 and TRBJ1-1; maybe TRBD1 (6 bases). Germline V gene lookup returns CDR1 LGHNA and CDR2 YSLEER. With 4 bases removed from V and 0 bases from J, the gap between germline ends came to 15 bases. The CDR3 has 16 amino acids. The CDR3 loop is CASSLSITGLNTEAFF. Here the CDR3 DNA reads TGCGCCAGCAGCCTTTCTATAACAGGGCTGAACACTGAAGCTTTCTTT.

The rearrangement joins TRBV19 to TRBJ1-5; 9 nucleotides match TRBD1. The CDR3 is 14 amino acids. Germline values: CDR1 LNHDA, CDR2 SQIVND (reference sequence). J lost 7 bases, V lost 7 bases, and 8 bases had no gene match. CDR3 in DNA: TGTGCCAGTACCGAGGGGACAGGGAAGCAGCCCCAGCATTTT. Protein sequence: CASTEGTGKQPQHF.